The source of this T cell receptor (beta chain) is a study of blood T cell repertoires in COVID-19. Assay: immunoSEQ multiplex PCR; the TCRdb copy retains only in-frame clones and omits some. The repertoire holds about 260,000 clones, with around 90% as singletons. Trimming removed 3 bases from V and 5 bases from J; junction bases left unmatched: 20. Germline V gene sequence: CDR1 LGHNA, CDR2 YNFKEQ. This CDR3 is built from 19 residues. This clonotype was obtained from a woman between 40 and 55 years old who had been exposed to COVID-19. This chain uses TRBV4-2 with TRBJ2-5; 8 nucleotides agree with TRBD2. The specimen was PBMCs or T cells enriched from blood (not recorded which). Written as DNA, the CDR3 is TGTGCCAGCAGCCAGCCGGGACTAGGACTCGGAGGGGACAAGGAGACCCAGTACTTC. This encodes CASSQPGLGLGGDKETQYF.